The 27 T cell receptor beta chains presented below share a single source sample, sequenced in a study of blood T cell repertoires in COVID-19 (dated by TCRdb to the early 2020s). The receptor library was made with the immunoSEQ multiplex PCR assay. The table was pulled from immuneACCESS by TCRdb, which kept in-frame rearrangements only. Such tables lose some clones; where checked, under half of the loss comes from unresolved V genes, and the rest has no known cause. This sample comprises approximately 170,000 clones, 90% of them detected only once. Roughly a sixth of the sample comes from the top ten. Sequencing was carried out using peripheral blood. These TCRs come from a man aged 55 to 70 with active or convalescent COVID-19.

The chain has TRBV11-2 and TRBJ1-3; D not resolved. The length of the CDR3 is 14 residues. Trimming removed 1 base from V and 1 base from J, with 5 bases in between. The germline CDR1 and CDR2 sequences are SGHAT and FQNNGV. The CDR3 spells CASSLVRSGNTIYF. Here the CDR3 DNA reads TGTGCCAGCAGCTTAGTCCGTTCTGGAAACACCATATATTTT. The full variable domain, rest sourced from reference TRBV11-2 and TRBJ1-3, is EAGVAQSPRYKIIEKRQSVAFWCNPISGHATLYWYQQILGQGPKLLIQFQNNGVVDDSQLPKDRFSAERLKGVDSTLKIQPAKLEDSAVYLCASSLVRSGNTIYFGEGSWLTVV.

V gene TRBV27 combines with J gene TRBJ2-7; the match to TRBD2 covers 11 bases. V gave up 6 bases and J gave up 3 bases; unmatched junction bases: 10. CDR1 and CDR2 (germline): MNHEY, SMNVEV (reference sequence). The CDR3 length is 16 residues. The CDR3 DNA reads as TGTGCCAGCAGGGGCATAGGACTAGCGGGTATCTACGAGCAGTACTTC. Protein: CASRGIGLAGIYEQYF.

This chain joins TRBV12-3 or TRBV12-4 and TRBJ1-5, with D perhaps TRBD1 (6 bases). The CDR3 length is 13 residues. Between the trimmed V and J ends, which lost 5 bases and 9 bases, there was a span of 14 bases. The CDR3 sequence: CASSPDSQRPQHF. CDR3 bases: TGTGCCAGCAGTCCGGACAGTCAGCGGCCCCAGCATTTT.

The chain combines TRBV18 with TRBJ1-3, with 7 bases fitting TRBD1. The CDR3 is 13 residues long. V lost 6 bases to trimming and J lost 3 bases; unmatched junction nucleotides: 2. CDR1 and CDR2 from the germline V gene are KGHSH and LQKENI. CDR3 loop: CASSTGVGNTIYF. CDR3 nucleotides: TGTGCCAGCTCTACAGGGGTTGGAAACACCATATATTTT.

The V and J genes are TRBV2 and TRBJ1-5; D is uncertain. The CDR3 is made up of 12 amino acids. Germline lookup yields CDR1 SNHLY and CDR2 FYNNEI. V lost 4 bases to trimming and J lost 4 bases, with 5 bases between them. CDR3 bases: TGTGCCAGCAGTGGAGAGAATCAGCCCCAGCATTTT. This encodes CASSGENQPQHF.

In regard to this clone: The same CDR3 can be traced to other DNA sequences in this sample. The V gene is TRBV3-1 (or the pseudogene TRBV3-2), the J gene TRBJ2-1; 9 positions agree with TRBD2. The germline V gene has CDR1 LGHDT and CDR2 YNNKEL (reference sequence). The ends lost 0 bases at V and 4 bases at J; junction bases unmatched: 1. CDR3 length equals 15 residues. DNA of the CDR3: TGTGCCAGCAGCCAAGAACTAGCGGGTTACAATGAGCAGTTCTTC. This sequence encodes CASSQELAGYNEQFF.

The chain carries TRBV19 and TRBJ1-6; perhaps TRBD1 as D (6 bases). Deletions cut 7 bases from V and 7 bases from J, with 14 bases between. In germline, CDR1 is LNHDA, CDR2 SQIVND (reference sequence). The CDR3 has 14 amino acids. The CDR3 DNA reads as TGTGCCAGTAAAACGGGGACAAGGAATTCACCCCTCCACTTT. Encoded protein: CASKTGTRNSPLHF.

This clone was found once. This chain links TRBV7-9 with TRBJ1-3; the D gene is possibly TRBD1 (6 bases). The V and J ends lost 5 bases and 2 bases respectively, with 10 bases between them. The CDR3 loop spans 14 amino acids. Germline CDR1 and CDR2: SEHNR and FQNEAQ (reference sequence). The CDR3 loop reads CASSPTGTGNTIYF. The CDR3 DNA sequence: TGTGCCAGCAGCCCAACAGGGACTGGAAACACCATATATTTT.

This clone was found a few times. The V call is TRBV27, the J call TRBJ1-5; tentatively, D is TRBD1 (5 bases). This CDR3 contains 14 residues. V was shortened by 2 bases and J by 6 bases, with 11 bases between the two germline ends. Germline CDR1 reads MNHEY; CDR2 reads SMNVEV (reference sequence). The CDR3 sequence: CASSLLPGGQPQHF. CDR3 nucleotides: TGTGCCAGCAGTTTACTTCCCGGGGGTCAGCCCCAGCATTTT.

This chain links TRBV5-1 with TRBJ1-1; 8 bases align to TRBD1. CDR1 is SGHRS and CDR2 is YFSETQ in the germline V gene. The V segment lost 2 bases and the J segment 8 bases; nucleotides outside the gene matches: 8. The CDR3 is made up of 14 amino acids. The CDR3 DNA sequence: TGCGCCAGCAGCTTCGACGACAGGGGAGTGGAAGCTTTCTTT. Amino acids: CASSFDDRGVEAFF. The full variable domain, in which reference TRBV5-1 and TRBJ1-1 provide the parts outside the CDR3, is KAGVTQTPRYLIKTRGQQVTLSCSPISGHRSVSWYQQTPGQGLQFLFEYFSETQRNKGNFPGRFSGRQFSNSRSEMNVSTLELGDSALYLCASSFDDRGVEAFFGQGTRLTVV.

J is TRBJ1-2 and V is TRBV2; no clear D gene. V lost 6 bases, J lost 0 bases, and 11 bases lay in between. The CDR3 extends over 14 amino acids. The V gene's germline CDR1 is SNHLY and CDR2 FYNNEI. The CDR3 loop reads CASRESGANYGYTF. The CDR3 DNA follows: TGTGCCAGCAGGGAATCCGGGGCTAACTATGGCTACACCTTC.

This chain joins TRBV7-9 and TRBJ1-3, with D perhaps matching TRBD1 (5 bases). The V and J ends lost 9 bases and 0 bases respectively, with 21 bases between them. The CDR3 is made up of 17 amino acids. Germline CDR1 and CDR2: SEHNR and FQNEAQ (reference sequence). The DNA of the CDR3 is TGTGCCAGTGGAGGGTGGCAGGGACTGATCTCTGGAAACACCATATATTTT. As protein: CASGGWQGLISGNTIYF.

This sequence joins TRBV6-4 and TRBJ2-7; a weak D match, TRBD1 (6 bases). Trimming took off 6 bases at V and 7 bases at J, with 16 bases between the two ends. The CDR3 is 13 residues long. Looked up from germline, CDR1 is MRHNA and CDR2 is SNTAGT. The CDR3 region is CASRTGTPWEQYF. The CDR3 coding sequence is TGTGCCAGCAGAACCGGGACACCGTGGGAGCAGTACTTC.

J is TRBJ2-7 and V is TRBV5-1; 9 bases line up with TRBD1. This CDR3 is 17 amino acids long. With 0 bases clipped from V and 4 bases from J, the junction kept 11 bases outside the gene matches. Germline values: CDR1 SGHRS, CDR2 YFSETQ. CDR3 in DNA: TGCGCCAGCAGCTTGGCCGGGAGTACAGGGGGCACATACGAGCAGTACTTC. Its translation: CASSLAGSTGGTYEQYF.

The chain links TRBV7-6 to TRBJ1-2, with D possibly being TRBD1 (6 bases). V lost 6 bases and J 7 bases, leaving 21 bases between the germline ends. CDR3 length equals 15 residues. Germline CDR1 reads SGHVS; CDR2 reads FNYEAQ. The CDR3 DNA reads as TGTGCCAGCAGTCTATCCCAGGGGTTGTACTCTGGCTACACCTTC. Protein product: CASSLSQGLYSGYTF. Full variable domain (missing parts from reference TRBV7-6 and TRBJ1-2): GAGVSQSPRYKVTKRGQDVALRCDPISGHVSLYWYRQALGQGPEFLTYFNYEAQQDKSGLPNDRFSAERPEGSISTLTIQRTEQRDSAMYRCASSLSQGLYSGYTFGSGTRLTVV.

J is TRBJ2-7 and V is TRBV6-5; D is possibly TRBD1 (6 bases). With 8 bases removed from V and 0 bases from J, the gap between germline ends came to 11 bases. Germline CDR1 MNHEY, CDR2 SVGAGI. The CDR3 spans 13 residues. For the CDR3, the DNA is TGTGCCAGCGTCGACAGGAGCTCCTACGAGCAGTACTTC. Encoded protein: CASVDRSSYEQYF.

CDR3 amino acids: CASSNRDRLNTEAFF. In DNA form, the CDR3 reads TGCGCCAGCAGTAACCGGGACAGGCTGAACACTGAAGCTTTCTTT. This chain uses TRBV10-1 with TRBJ1-1; TRBD1 matches at 8 bases. Germline V gene sequence: CDR1 WNHNN, CDR2 SYGVQD (reference sequence). Unmatched junction bases numbered 5, after V lost 5 bases and J lost 0 bases. The CDR3 has 15 residues.

A single count supports this clone. The chain uses TRBV19 and TRBJ1-2; 9 positions agree with TRBD1. The J segment lost 6 bases and the V segment lost 3 bases, leaving 8 bases of the junction unmatched. The CDR3 covers 15 residues. CDR1 and CDR2 from the germline V gene are LNHDA and SQIVND (reference sequence). The chain's CDR3 is CASSIPGTGSNGYTF. For the CDR3, the DNA is TGTGCCAGTAGTATCCCAGGGACAGGGTCAAATGGCTACACCTTC.

V is TRBV25-1 and J is TRBJ1-2; 8 bases are a match to TRBD1. V dropped 10 bases and J dropped 1; count of bases not matched to a gene: 5. This CDR3 contains 13 residues. CDR1 is MGHDK and CDR2 is SYGVNS in the germline V gene. CDR3 in amino acids: CATRTGNNYGYTF. The CDR3 DNA is TGTGCCACTAGGACAGGGAATAACTATGGCTACACCTTC.

The CDR3 bases are TGCGCCAGCAAGATGGGACTCCCGAACACTGAAGCTTTCTTT. This gives the protein CASKMGLPNTEAFF. The chain employs TRBV10-2 and TRBJ1-1, with a tentative D call TRBD1 (5 bases). Germline-derived CDR1 and CDR2 are WSHSY and SAAADI. V dropped 7 bases and J dropped 1 base, with 13 bases sitting between them. CDR3 length: 14 amino acids.

J is TRBJ2-1 and V is TRBV28; 7 nucleotides align to TRBD2. The CDR3 is made up of 14 amino acids. Per germline, CDR1 MDHEN and CDR2 SYDVKM. The J segment lost 5 bases and the V segment lost 4 bases, leaving 5 bases of the junction unmatched. The CDR3 sequence is CASSSYGGNNEQFF. The CDR3 DNA sequence: TGTGCCAGCAGTTCATACGGGGGGAACAATGAGCAGTTCTTC.

The rearrangement joins TRBV6-4 to TRBJ1-3, with D perhaps matching TRBD1 (5 bases). Trimming pared 5 bases from V and 2 bases from J, leaving 25 bases between. The germline V gene encodes CDR1 MRHNA and CDR2 SNTAGT. The CDR3 has 19 amino acids. CDR3 amino acids: CASSIPNTGAATAGNTIYF. The DNA of the CDR3 is TGTGCCAGCAGTATTCCGAATACAGGAGCCGCGACTGCTGGAAACACCATATATTTT.

The rearrangement uses TRBV11-1 and TRBJ1-2; D possibly corresponds to TRBD1 (6 bases). Germline V gene lookup returns CDR1 SGHAT and CDR2 FQDESV (reference sequence). The CDR3 totals 13 residues. With 5 bases removed from V and 2 bases from J, the gap between germline ends came to 9 bases. The CDR3 nucleotides read TGTGCCAGCAGCCTGGGGACAAACTATGGCTACACCTTC. Translation: CASSLGTNYGYTF. The entire variable domain, with the rest obtained from reference TRBV11-1 and TRBJ1-2, is as follows: EAEVAQSPRYKITEKSQAVAFWCDPISGHATLYWYRQILGQGPELLVQFQDESVVDDSQLPKDRFSAERLKGVDSTLKIQPAELGDSAMYLCASSLGTNYGYTFGSGTRLTVV.

V and J are TRBV6-5 and TRBJ1-5, with D unclear. The CDR3 covers 15 residues. CDR1 MNHEY and CDR2 SVGAGI come from the germline V gene. V lost 2 bases to trimming and J lost 4 bases, with 12 bases between them. The CDR3, as DNA: TGTGCCAGCAGTTACCAGTATGTGCCGAATCAGCCCCAGCATTTT. Its translation is CASSYQYVPNQPQHF.

The chain uses TRBV30 and TRBJ1-3; no clear D gene. Germline CDR1 and CDR2: GTSNPN and SVGIG (reference sequence). The germline V and J ends were trimmed by 5 bases and 1 base, with 6 bases remaining between them. This CDR3 region has 12 residues. The CDR3 protein is CAWHLSGNTIYF. CDR3 nucleotides: TGTGCCTGGCACCTATCTGGAAACACCATATATTTT.

The J gene is TRBJ2-2, the V gene TRBV24-1, with TRBD2 matching over 9 bases. This CDR3 has 16 amino acids. The trim removed 3 bases at V and 2 bases at J, leaving 3 bases unmatched. Germline values: CDR1 KGHDR, CDR2 SFDVKD. The CDR3 here is CATSDASGINTGELFF. The CDR3 DNA reads as TGTGCCACCAGTGATGCTAGCGGGATAAACACCGGGGAGCTGTTTTTT.

The chain uses TRBV5-4 and TRBJ2-1; a weak D match, TRBD2 (5 bases). Trimming stripped 0 bases from V and 6 bases from J, with 13 bases between. This CDR3 contains 15 residues. Germline assignment: CDR1 SGHNT and CDR2 YYREEE (reference sequence). CDR3 in DNA: TGTGCCAGCAGCTTGGCGGGCGGGCCCTCCAATGAGCAGTTCTTC. Translation gives CASSLAGGPSNEQFF.